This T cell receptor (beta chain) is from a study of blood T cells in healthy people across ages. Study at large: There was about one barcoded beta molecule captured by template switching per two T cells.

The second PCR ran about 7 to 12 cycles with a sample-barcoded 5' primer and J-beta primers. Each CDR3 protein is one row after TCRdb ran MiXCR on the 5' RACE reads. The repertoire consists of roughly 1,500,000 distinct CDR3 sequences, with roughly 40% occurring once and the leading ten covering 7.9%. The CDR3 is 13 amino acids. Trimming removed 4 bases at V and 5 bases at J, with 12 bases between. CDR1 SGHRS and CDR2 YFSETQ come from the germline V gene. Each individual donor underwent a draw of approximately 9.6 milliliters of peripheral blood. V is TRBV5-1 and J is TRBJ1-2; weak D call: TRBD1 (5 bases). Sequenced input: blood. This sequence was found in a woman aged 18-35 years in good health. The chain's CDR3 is CASSPDQGYGYTF. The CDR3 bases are TGCGCCAGCAGCCCGGACCAGGGATATGGCTACACCTTC.